This T cell receptor beta chain appears in the sequencing data of a study of OX40 agonist ivuxolimab in advanced cancers. About the investigation overall: Ivuxolimab, which targeted the costimulatory receptor OX40 (CD134), was an agonistic, fully human IgG2 monoclonal antibody. The paper covers the monotherapy dose-escalation part of the phase I ivuxolimab trial, which included N ≈ 50 patients. In the dose-escalation cohort, more than 75% of patients were male, and the mean age was approximately 60 years, with a range of 23 to 79. Partial responses occurred in three dose-escalation patients: two with cutaneous melanoma and one with hepatocellular carcinoma. Peripheral TCRbeta sequencing was intended to test whether TCR sequence diversity was altered and clonal T-cell expansion was caused by ivuxolimab. Intravenous ivuxolimab was administered to patients every 2 weeks at six dose levels: 0.01, 0.1, 0.3, 1.5, 3 and 10 mg/kg. Among the roughly 52 dose-escalation patients, 19 had hepatocellular carcinoma, 15 or so melanoma, 9 renal cell carcinoma and 9 head and neck cancer. Patients were allowed to have had prior anti-PD-1, anti-PD-L1 or anti-CTLA-4 therapy, and around 41% of the dose-escalation patients had previously received checkpoint inhibitors.

To sequence the TCRbeta CDR3 region, genomic DNA was isolated from the sorted cells. TCRbeta CDR3 regions were sequenced using the immunoSEQ Assay. TCRdb mirrors the immuneACCESS table, restricted to in-frame sequences. Some clones are absent from its copies; in checked studies, under half trace to an unresolved V gene, and the reason for the others is unknown. The sample table contains roughly 110,000 clones; only one count was recorded for 85% to 95% of them. The ten largest clones take up 0.95% to 1.5% of the sample. The CDR3 runs 14 residues from the cysteine to the phenylalanine. The sequence is cut down to CDR3 DNA, 42 bases in frame from base 1. V gives up 5 bases and J gives up 5 bases, and the segment between their germline ends measures 12 bases. As encoded in the germline V gene, CDR1 is SGHVS while CDR2 is FNYEAQ. Note on this clone: Its antigen remains undetermined. No base qualities exist here, and no much larger clone lies one base off it.

Beyond this particular receptor, the publication reports: Antigen specificity was not determined for the clonally expanded peripheral T cells. On average, CD8+ T cells showed more expanded clones than CD4+ T cells after ivuxolimab. In the 0.1-3.0 mg/kg groups, partial responders were among the patients with the lowest normalized peripheral clonal expansion, particularly in CD8+ T cells. At doses from 0.1 to 3.0 mg/kg, clonal expansion was seen in both CD4+ and CD8+ blood T cells between baseline and week 6. Low levels of normalized T-cell clonal expansion were also seen in some patients who did not respond.

The trial excluded patients who had a history of autoimmune disease or were on systemic immunosuppression. In every dose cohort, peripheral blood was drawn for TCR sequencing at baseline, cycle 4 day 1, and cycle 7 day 1. Samples came from an open-label, multicenter, first-in-human phase I dose-escalation trial of ivuxolimab. Adults with locally advanced or metastatic head and neck squamous cell, hepatocellular, melanoma or renal cell carcinoma were enrolled in the trial. Before TCR sequencing, CD4+ T cells and CD8+ T cells were sorted from peripheral blood as separate populations. Sequencing was performed on CD4+ or CD8+ T cells sorted from blood, taken in a trial of the OX40 agonist ivuxolimab. The V and J segments used are TRBV7-6 and TRBJ2-2; the D segment cannot be called with confidence. This receptor was taken from an adult with an advanced solid tumor such as melanoma, head and neck, liver or kidney cancer. The DNA is as follows: TGTGCCAGCAGCCCCGCCGTCGCTACCGGGGAGCTGTTTTTT. This is translated as CASSPAVATGELFF.